This TCR beta chain was profiled in a study of OX40 agonist ivuxolimab in advanced cancers. Findings and caveats of the study: Individuals who were partial responders at 0.1-3.0 mg/kg had clonal expansion that ranked among the lowest.

Germline CDR1 reads MNHEY; CDR2 reads SMNVEV (reference sequence). Trimming cost V 7 bases and J 0 bases, with 4 bases left between them. The length of the CDR3 is 13 residues. As for this clone: Its antigen is not known.

The table came from immunoSEQ multiplex PCR; TCRdb's copy has only in-frame clones and leaves some out. The repertoire includes fewer than 130,000 clones, more than 70% of them detected once, and 0.27% sits in the top ten. The V call is TRBV27, the J call TRBJ2-6; D uncertain. The sequences come from CD4+ or CD8+ T cells sorted from blood, collected in a trial of the OX40 agonist ivuxolimab. The sequence was obtained from an adult with an advanced solid tumor such as melanoma, head and neck, liver or kidney cancer. In nucleotides, the CDR3 is TGTGCCAGCACCTCCTCTGGGGCCAACGTCCTGACTTTC. This translates into CASTSSGANVLTF. The whole variable domain, remainder taken from reference TRBV27 and TRBJ2-6, is EAQVTQNPRYLITVTGKKLTVTCSQNMNHEYMSWYRQDPGLGLRQIYYSMNVEVTDKGDVPEGYKVSRKEKRNFPLILESPSPNQTSLYFCASTSSGANVLTFGAGSRLTVL.